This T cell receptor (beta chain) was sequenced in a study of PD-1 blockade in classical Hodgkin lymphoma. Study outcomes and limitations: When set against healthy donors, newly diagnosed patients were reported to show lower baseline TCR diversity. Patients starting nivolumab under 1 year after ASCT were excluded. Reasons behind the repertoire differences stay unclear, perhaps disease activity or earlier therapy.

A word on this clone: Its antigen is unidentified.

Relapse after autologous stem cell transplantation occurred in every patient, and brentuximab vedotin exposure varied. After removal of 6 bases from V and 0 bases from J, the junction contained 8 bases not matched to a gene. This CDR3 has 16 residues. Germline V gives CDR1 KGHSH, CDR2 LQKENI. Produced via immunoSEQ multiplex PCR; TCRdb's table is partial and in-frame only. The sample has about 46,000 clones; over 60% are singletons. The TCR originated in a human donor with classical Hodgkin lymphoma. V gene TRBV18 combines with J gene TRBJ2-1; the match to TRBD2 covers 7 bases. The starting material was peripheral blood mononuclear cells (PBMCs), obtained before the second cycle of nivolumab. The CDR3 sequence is CASSLNGGISYNEQFF. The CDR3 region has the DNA TGTGCCAGCTCCCTTAACGGGGGGATCTCCTACAATGAGCAGTTCTTC. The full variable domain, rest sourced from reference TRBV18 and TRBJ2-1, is NAGVMQNPRHLVRRRGQEARLRCSPMKGHSHVYWYRQLPEEGLKFMVYLQKENIIDESGMPKERFSAEFPKEGPSILRIQQVVRGDSAAYFCASSLNGGISYNEQFFGPGTRLTVL.